The source of this T cell receptor (beta chain) is a study of response to subunit inactivated influenza vaccine (dated by TCRdb to 2016 to 2018). Regarding the research as a whole: The study used deep quantitative T cell receptor repertoire profiling to track responses to a trivalent subunit inactivated influenza vaccine. General conclusions and limits of the study: The authors suggested that each seasonal influenza vaccination may recruit only a limited number of new T cells.

Receptors were amplified or captured by RT-PCR. The run used an Illumina HiSeq 2500. Through fastp at Q25 and MiXCR, TCRdb rebuilt clones from the public reads, retaining in-frame beta chains. Rows with one shared CDR3 protein collapse into an entry with the most common genes and DNA. This sample lists 860,000 or so distinct CDR3 sequences; about 20% were detected once. Roughly a tenth of the sample is in the top ten clones. The CDR3, cysteine through phenylalanine, is 18 amino acids long. The sequence is cut down to CDR3 DNA, 54 bases in frame from base 1. The germline V gene sets CDR1 to SGHRS and CDR2 to YFSETQ. V is trimmed back by 2 bases and J by 2 bases, and the junction contains 10 bases that no gene match accounts for. This clonotype showed up just a few times. Its antigen is unknown. No much larger clone is present one base from it, and per-base qualities are unavailable.

This material consisted of PBMCs from blood, taken around 5 days after vaccination. This sequence was found in a man between 45 and 60 years old who received an inactivated influenza vaccine. Donor details come from another sample of the same person, matched by shared clones. This receptor chain uses TRBV5-1 and TRBJ2-1; a stretch of 10 junction bases matches TRBD1. The CDR3 amino acid sequence is: CASSLWDRGSNPYNEQFF. At the DNA level, the sequence is TGCGCCAGCAGCTTATGGGACAGGGGAAGTAACCCCTACAATGAGCAGTTCTTC.